This entry features one T cell receptor (beta chain) sequence. The clone's antigen remains unknown. Base qualities are not at hand, and no much larger clone is one base apart. This sample was included in a study of T cell responses to AZD1222 COVID-19 vaccine (TCRdb year 2021). The study in broad terms: A total of 233 trial participants underwent TCR sequencing, of whom about 200 had received two doses of AZD1222 and approximately 26 had received two doses of the MenACWY control vaccine. Trial participants were enrolled into age subgroups of 18-55, 56-69 and 70-plus years, which contained around 150, 29 and 61 TCR-sequenced participants, respectively. The study at large found these results: Most participants were white British and females outnumbered males, and the authors suggested that clonal diversity may have been underestimated. After two AZD1222 doses, spike-specific TCR breadth and depth were significantly higher than at day 0 and than in MenACWY recipients. The whole spike protein was spanned by vaccine-associated CD4 TCRs, and dominant responses were seen in regions 160-218 and 743-854. Because no day 14 peak-response samples were available, the repertoires could be characterized only after the peak T cell response. Epitopes outside the regions mutated in the B.1.351 and B.1.1.7 variants were reportedly recognized by nearly half of the unique spike-specific TCRs. The 56-69-year group was small, and its depth increase did not reach significance, likely because of low power. Conclusions about previously exposed vaccinees are limited, since just 6 or 7 AZD1222 recipients were seropositive for SARS-CoV-2 at baseline.

Trimming at the junction amounts to 0 bases on V and 5 bases on J, and the germline ends lie 7 bases apart. Counted from cysteine to phenylalanine, this CDR3 has 13 amino acids. Only CDR3 DNA is held: 39 bases, read in frame from base 1. CDR1 is given as MNHEY and CDR2 as SMNVEV, both from the germline V gene (reference sequence). Explained via the paper, the time point label denotes: about 28 days (+/-7) after the second vaccine dose. Because spike-specific TCR depth and breadth did not differ between the two schedules, AZD1222 recipients who got a second dose at roughly 4 weeks were pooled with those who got a second dose at roughly 12 weeks. Samples from vaccinated people were obtained from the UK trials COV001 and COV002, which included a single-blind randomized controlled phase 2/3 trial of AZD1222 (ChAdOx1 nCoV-19) in healthy adults. For TCRbeta chain sequencing, PBMC samples from trial participants were taken at day 0 and at day 28 after the second dose.

The CDR3 regions of human TCRbeta chains were analyzed by immunosequencing. As for the original processing: Repertoire TCRs were matched against a reference library of SARS-CoV-2-specific TCRs generated with the MIRA antigen-specificity platform. Breadth was defined as the fraction of unique TCRs that were SARS-CoV-2-associated. Depth was defined as the fraction of total T cells that were SARS-CoV-2-associated. Each spike-specific TCR was assigned to its reactive spike region and to a CD4 or CD8 class using the MIRA data. Log10-transformed breadth and depth values were compared by one-way ANOVA with Sidak's multiple comparisons tests. This immuneACCESS table, as held by TCRdb, lists in-frame sequences with V and J called but not all clones. Of the missing ones, under half trace to an unresolved V gene in checked studies; the others have no known cause. V and J calls and clone size are given by that table; D and trimming were obtained from the DNA. The sample table contains 70,000 to 90,000 clones; only one count was recorded for 70% to 90% of them. Over 10% of the sample lies in the top ten.

The rearrangement combines TRBV27 with TRBJ1-1; the D gene is possibly TRBD1, with 5 bases matching. The sequence was obtained from an adult who received the AZD1222 COVID-19 vaccine. The sample consisted of peripheral blood, taken 28 days after the second AZD1222 dose. At the DNA level, the sequence is TGTGCCAGCAGTTTATCGGGGGGTACTGAAGCTTTCTTT. The encoded protein is CASSLSGGTEAFF.